The present TCR beta chain was sequenced within a study of T cell changes during pregnancy in multiple sclerosis. The table came from immunoSEQ multiplex PCR; TCRdb's copy has only in-frame clones and leaves some out. Here the sample spans about 70,000 clones, about 92% being singletons. Germline V gives CDR1 MNHEY, CDR2 SVGAGI. Trimming took 6 bases from V and 3 from J, leaving 12 bases between them. The CDR3 is 14 amino acids. The receptor was derived from a female donor with multiple sclerosis, enrolled in a pregnancy study. V is TRBV6-5 and J is TRBJ1-5; D ambiguous. Sample: peripheral blood, taken in the third trimester of pregnancy. The CDR3 sequence: CASRFEMNNQPQHF. DNA of the CDR3: TGTGCCAGCAGATTTGAGATGAACAATCAGCCCCAGCATTTT.